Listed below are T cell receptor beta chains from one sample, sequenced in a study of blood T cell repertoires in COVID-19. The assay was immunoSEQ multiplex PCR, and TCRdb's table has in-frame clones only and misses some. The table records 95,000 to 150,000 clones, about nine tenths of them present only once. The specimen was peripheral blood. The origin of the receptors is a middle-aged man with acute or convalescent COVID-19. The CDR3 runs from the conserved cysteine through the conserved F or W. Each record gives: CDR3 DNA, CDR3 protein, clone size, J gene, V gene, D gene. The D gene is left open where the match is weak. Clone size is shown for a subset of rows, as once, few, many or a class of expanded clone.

CDR3nt: TGTGCCAGCTCACCAAACAGGGTGAACACTGAAGCTTTCTTT
CDR3aa: CASSPNRVNTEAFF
abundance: -
j_gene: TRBJ1-1
v_gene: TRBV18
d_gene: -

CDR3nt: TGTGCCAGCAGCTTAGATATACGCGCTAGCCGACCCTACGAGCAGTACTTC
CDR3aa: CASSLDIRASRPYEQYF
abundance: -
j_gene: TRBJ2-7
v_gene: TRBV11-2
d_gene: -

CDR3nt: TGTGCTAGTGGTTTGGTACTAGGAAACACCATATATTTT
CDR3aa: CASGLVLGNTIYF
abundance: -
j_gene: TRBJ1-3
v_gene: TRBV12-5
d_gene: -

CDR3nt: TGTGCCAGTAGTATAGAAGGACTGCGGTATTCTGGAAACACCATATATTTT
CDR3aa: CASSIEGLRYSGNTIYF
abundance: -
j_gene: TRBJ1-3
v_gene: TRBV19
d_gene: -

CDR3nt: TGCGCCAGCAGCCAAGAAATTGGAGCGTGGGAGAGGACCTACGAGCAGTACTTC
CDR3aa: CASSQEIGAWERTYEQYF
abundance: -
j_gene: TRBJ2-7
v_gene: TRBV4-3
d_gene: -

CDR3nt: TGTGCCACCTCGCAGGATTCGCTGGGCACTGAAGCTTTCTTT
CDR3aa: CATSQDSLGTEAFF
abundance: few
j_gene: TRBJ1-1
v_gene: TRBV6-5
d_gene: -

CDR3nt: TGCGCCAGCAGCCCCAGGCGAAATCGCAACTCCTACGAGCAGTACTTC
CDR3aa: CASSPRRNRNSYEQYF
abundance: -
j_gene: TRBJ2-7
v_gene: TRBV4-1
d_gene: -

CDR3nt: TGTGCCAGCAGTCGGGACAGTCATGGGGGACAGCCCCAGCATTTT
CDR3aa: CASSRDSHGGQPQHF
abundance: -
j_gene: TRBJ1-5
v_gene: TRBV2
d_gene: TRBD1

CDR3nt: TGTGCCAGCAGCGTAAAATGGGGCGCCAACACCGGGGAGCTGTTTTTT
CDR3aa: CASSVKWGANTGELFF
abundance: few
j_gene: TRBJ2-2
v_gene: TRBV7-2
d_gene: -

CDR3nt: TGTGCCAGCAGCCTAGGGGGCTCGGATGAAAAACTGTTTTTT
CDR3aa: CASSLGGSDEKLFF
abundance: -
j_gene: TRBJ1-4
v_gene: TRBV5-4
d_gene: TRBD1

CDR3nt: TGTGCCAGCAGCAGATCACAACAGGGGGGAAACACTGAAGCTTTCTTT
CDR3aa: CASSRSQQGGNTEAFF
abundance: -
j_gene: TRBJ1-1
v_gene: TRBV3-1/TRBV3-2
d_gene: TRBD1

CDR3nt: TGTGCCAGCAGCAGGAGCGGGGGAGAGGTCTATGGCTACACCTTC
CDR3aa: CASSRSGGEVYGYTF
abundance: -
j_gene: TRBJ1-2
v_gene: TRBV4-2
d_gene: -

CDR3nt: TGTGCCAGCAGCCCGCGGGTCAGAGTCTATGGCTACACCTTC
CDR3aa: CASSPRVRVYGYTF
abundance: -
j_gene: TRBJ1-2
v_gene: TRBV3-1/TRBV3-2
d_gene: -

CDR3nt: TGTGCTAGTGGGTTACAGGGGAATCAGCCCCAGCATTTT
CDR3aa: CASGLQGNQPQHF
abundance: -
j_gene: TRBJ1-5
v_gene: TRBV12-5
d_gene: TRBD1

CDR3nt: TGTGCCAGCAGGAATACAGGGACTCAGCCCCAGCATTTT
CDR3aa: CASRNTGTQPQHF
abundance: -
j_gene: TRBJ1-5
v_gene: TRBV6-5
d_gene: -

CDR3nt: TGTGCCAGCAGTGAAGTCGAGCGGGGAGGAGTGGATACGCAGTATTTT
CDR3aa: CASSEVERGGVDTQYF
abundance: -
j_gene: TRBJ2-3
v_gene: TRBV6-1
d_gene: TRBD2

CDR3nt: TGTGCCAGCAGCTTAGGGGCGGGTCACGTCAGAGGGGAGCTGTTTTTT
CDR3aa: CASSLGAGHVRGELFF
abundance: -
j_gene: TRBJ2-2
v_gene: TRBV7-2
d_gene: -

CDR3nt: TGTGCCAGCAGCGCAACAGGGGAAAGTCAGCCCCAGCATTTT
CDR3aa: CASSATGESQPQHF
abundance: -
j_gene: TRBJ1-5
v_gene: TRBV9
d_gene: TRBD1

CDR3nt: TGTGCCAGCAGTTCGCCCACCGCCAGTCATAGCAATCAGCCCCAGCATTTT
CDR3aa: CASSSPTASHSNQPQHF
abundance: -
j_gene: TRBJ1-5
v_gene: TRBV28
d_gene: -

CDR3nt: TGTGCCAGCAGCTTAGCGCTACAGGGGGCTGTAGGGACTGAAGCTTTCTTT
CDR3aa: CASSLALQGAVGTEAFF
abundance: -
j_gene: TRBJ1-1
v_gene: TRBV7-2
d_gene: TRBD1

CDR3nt: TGTGCCAGCAGCCGGACAGGGGACCATGGCTACACCTTC
CDR3aa: CASSRTGDHGYTF
abundance: -
j_gene: TRBJ1-2
v_gene: TRBV7-3
d_gene: TRBD1

CDR3nt: TGTGCCACCAGCAGAGATTCAGGCCCATTTAGCAATCAGCCCCAGCATTTT
CDR3aa: CATSRDSGPFSNQPQHF
abundance: -
j_gene: TRBJ1-5
v_gene: TRBV15
d_gene: -

CDR3nt: TGTGCCTGGAGTGTAGGAACAGGGGGCGCGGGTGAAAAACTGTTTTTT
CDR3aa: CAWSVGTGGAGEKLFF
abundance: -
j_gene: TRBJ1-4
v_gene: TRBV30
d_gene: TRBD1

CDR3nt: TGTGCCAGTAGTCCCGACAGGGCATCAGAGACCCAGTACTTC
CDR3aa: CASSPDRASETQYF
abundance: -
j_gene: TRBJ2-5
v_gene: TRBV19
d_gene: TRBD1

CDR3nt: TGTGCCAGCAGCTTTCAGGGTAACCAGCCCCAGCATTTT
CDR3aa: CASSFQGNQPQHF
abundance: -
j_gene: TRBJ1-5
v_gene: TRBV2
d_gene: -

CDR3nt: TGCGCCAGCAGCCAAGATCTGTCCTTCTCTGGAAACACCATATATTTT
CDR3aa: CASSQDLSFSGNTIYF
abundance: -
j_gene: TRBJ1-3
v_gene: TRBV4-1
d_gene: -

CDR3nt: TGTGCCAGCAGTGAAGGGACACCAGTGGAGCAGTTCTTC
CDR3aa: CASSEGTPVEQFF
abundance: -
j_gene: TRBJ2-1
v_gene: TRBV28
d_gene: -

CDR3nt: TGCAGCGTTTGGACAGGTACTTATGGCTACACCTTC
CDR3aa: CSVWTGTYGYTF
abundance: once
j_gene: TRBJ1-2
v_gene: TRBV29-1
d_gene: TRBD1

CDR3nt: TGTGCCAGCGGAGGGTTCTACGAGCAGTACTTC
CDR3aa: CASGGFYEQYF
abundance: -
j_gene: TRBJ2-7
v_gene: TRBV19
d_gene: -

CDR3nt: TGTGCCAGCAGCTTGGAGAGCAGGGTTATCTATGGCTACACCTTC
CDR3aa: CASSLESRVIYGYTF
abundance: -
j_gene: TRBJ1-2
v_gene: TRBV5-5
d_gene: -

CDR3nt: TGCGCCAGCAGCCAACCGGGACAGAGAGGAGGAGGCTACACCTTC
CDR3aa: CASSQPGQRGGGYTF
abundance: -
j_gene: TRBJ1-2
v_gene: TRBV4-1
d_gene: TRBD1

CDR3nt: TGTGCCATCAGTGAGACCACAGGGGCGGGGAATTCACCCCTCCACTTT
CDR3aa: CAISETTGAGNSPLHF
abundance: once
j_gene: TRBJ1-6
v_gene: TRBV10-3
d_gene: TRBD1

CDR3nt: TGTGCCAGCAGGCCAGCAGGGGGCTACGGGGAGCTGTTTTTT
CDR3aa: CASRPAGGYGELFF
abundance: -
j_gene: TRBJ2-2
v_gene: TRBV6-4
d_gene: TRBD1

CDR3nt: TGTGCCAGCAGCTTAAAAACAGGGGATGGAGGTGAGCAGTTCTTC
CDR3aa: CASSLKTGDGGEQFF
abundance: once
j_gene: TRBJ2-1
v_gene: TRBV7-2
d_gene: TRBD1

CDR3nt: TGTGCCACCTCAGGTAGTACAGCTAACTATGGCTACACCTTC
CDR3aa: CATSGSTANYGYTF
abundance: -
j_gene: TRBJ1-2
v_gene: TRBV10-3
d_gene: -

CDR3nt: TGCGCCAGTCGGACGGGACAGGGTAACCAAGAGACCCAGTACTTC
CDR3aa: CASRTGQGNQETQYF
abundance: once
j_gene: TRBJ2-5
v_gene: TRBV5-1
d_gene: TRBD1

CDR3nt: TGTGCCAGCAGTCTTACAGGGGGTTACAATGAGCAGTTCTTC
CDR3aa: CASSLTGGYNEQFF
abundance: few
j_gene: TRBJ2-1
v_gene: TRBV6-5
d_gene: TRBD1

CDR3nt: TGTGCCAGCAACGACAGGGTCACTGGGGCCAACGTCCTGACTTTC
CDR3aa: CASNDRVTGANVLTF
abundance: -
j_gene: TRBJ2-6
v_gene: TRBV7-9
d_gene: TRBD1

CDR3nt: TGTGCCAGCACTCCCGGGGGGCGCTTTACCGGGGAGCTGTTTTTT
CDR3aa: CASTPGGRFTGELFF
abundance: -
j_gene: TRBJ2-2
v_gene: TRBV6-5
d_gene: -

CDR3nt: TGTGCCAGCAGTCCCGGGACAACAACCTGGAGAGGCTCACCCCTCCACTTT
CDR3aa: CASSPGTTTWRGSPLHF
abundance: -
j_gene: TRBJ1-6
v_gene: TRBV5-4
d_gene: -

CDR3nt: TGTGCCAGCAGTTCGGGACTCTTAACCGGGGAGCTGTTTTTT
CDR3aa: CASSSGLLTGELFF
abundance: -
j_gene: TRBJ2-2
v_gene: TRBV6-2/TRBV6-3
d_gene: -

CDR3nt: TGTGCCAGTAGCCCGGGACAAGCGCGTTACGAGCAGTACTTC
CDR3aa: CASSPGQARYEQYF
abundance: -
j_gene: TRBJ2-7
v_gene: TRBV19
d_gene: -